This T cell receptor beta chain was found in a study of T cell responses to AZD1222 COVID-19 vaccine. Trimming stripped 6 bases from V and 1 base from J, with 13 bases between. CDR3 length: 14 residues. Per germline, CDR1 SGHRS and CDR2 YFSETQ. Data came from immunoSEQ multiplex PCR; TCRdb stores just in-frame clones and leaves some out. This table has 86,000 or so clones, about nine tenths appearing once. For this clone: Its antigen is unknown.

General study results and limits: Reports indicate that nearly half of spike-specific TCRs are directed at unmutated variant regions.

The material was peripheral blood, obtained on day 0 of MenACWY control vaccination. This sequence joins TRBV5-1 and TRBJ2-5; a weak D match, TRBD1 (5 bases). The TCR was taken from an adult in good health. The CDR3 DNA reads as TGCGCCAGCATGGTTTCAGGGATCCAAGAGACCCAGTACTTC. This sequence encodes CASMVSGIQETQYF.